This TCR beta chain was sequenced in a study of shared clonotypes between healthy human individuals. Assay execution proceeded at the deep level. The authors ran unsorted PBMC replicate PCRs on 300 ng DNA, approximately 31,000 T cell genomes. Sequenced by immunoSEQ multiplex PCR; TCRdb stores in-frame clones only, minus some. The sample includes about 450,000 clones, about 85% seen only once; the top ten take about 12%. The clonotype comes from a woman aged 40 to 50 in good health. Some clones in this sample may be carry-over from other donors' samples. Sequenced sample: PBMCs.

CDR3 protein: CASSRKAAQPQHF. CDR3 DNA sequence: TGTGCCAGCAGCCGGAAAGCCGCTCAGCCCCAGCATTTT. The V and J genes are TRBV7-9 and TRBJ1-5; no definite D call. Germline CDR1 is SEHNR and CDR2 is FQNEAQ (reference sequence). This CDR3 is 13 amino acids long. Trimming removed 5 bases at V and 6 bases at J, with 11 bases between.